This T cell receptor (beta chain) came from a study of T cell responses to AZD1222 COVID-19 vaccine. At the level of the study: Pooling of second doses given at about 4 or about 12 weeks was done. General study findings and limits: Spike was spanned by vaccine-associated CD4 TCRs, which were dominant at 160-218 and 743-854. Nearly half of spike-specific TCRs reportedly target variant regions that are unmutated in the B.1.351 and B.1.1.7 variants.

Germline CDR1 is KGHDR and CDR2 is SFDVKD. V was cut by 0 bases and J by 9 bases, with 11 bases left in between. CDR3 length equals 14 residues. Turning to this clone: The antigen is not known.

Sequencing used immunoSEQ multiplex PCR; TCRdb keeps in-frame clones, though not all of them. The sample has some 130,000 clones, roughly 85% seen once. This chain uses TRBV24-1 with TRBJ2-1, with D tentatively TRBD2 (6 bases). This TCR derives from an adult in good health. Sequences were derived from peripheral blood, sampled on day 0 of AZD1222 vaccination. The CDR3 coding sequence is TGTGCCACCAGTGATTTGTGGGGGGAGCCTGAGCAGTTCTTC. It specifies CATSDLWGEPEQFF.